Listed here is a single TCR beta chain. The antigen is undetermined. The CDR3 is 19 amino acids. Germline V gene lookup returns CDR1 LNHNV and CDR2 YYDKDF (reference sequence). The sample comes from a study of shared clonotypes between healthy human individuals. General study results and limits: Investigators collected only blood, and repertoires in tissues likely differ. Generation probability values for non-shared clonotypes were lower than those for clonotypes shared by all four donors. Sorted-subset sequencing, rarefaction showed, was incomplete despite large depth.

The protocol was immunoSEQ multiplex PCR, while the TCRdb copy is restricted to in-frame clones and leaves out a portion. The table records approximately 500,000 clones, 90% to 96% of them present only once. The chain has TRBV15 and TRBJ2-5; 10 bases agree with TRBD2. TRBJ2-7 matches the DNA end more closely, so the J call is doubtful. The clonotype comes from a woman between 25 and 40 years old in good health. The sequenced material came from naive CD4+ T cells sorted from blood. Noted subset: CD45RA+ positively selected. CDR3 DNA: TGTGCCACCAGCAAAAAATCGCCCACTAGCGGGATTTATTCCTACGAGCAGTACTTC. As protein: CATSKKSPTSGIYSYEQYF.